The 14 T cell receptor beta chains reported below all come from one sample, sequenced in a study of OX40 agonist ivuxolimab in advanced cancers. The assay was immunoSEQ multiplex PCR, and TCRdb's table has in-frame clones only and misses some. The data contain 50,000 to 75,000 clones, 80% to 90% of them singletons. The sample consisted of CD4+ or CD8+ T cells sorted from blood, taken in a trial of the OX40 agonist ivuxolimab. The receptors here all came from an adult with an advanced solid tumor such as melanoma, head and neck, liver or kidney cancer.

The chain joins TRBV27 to TRBJ2-7; perhaps TRBD1 as D (5 bases). Germline V lookup: CDR1 MNHEY, CDR2 SMNVEV (reference sequence). V was cut by 6 bases and J by 0 bases, with 9 bases left in between. CDR3 size: 13 residues. CDR3 region: CASSLDSSYEQYF. In DNA form, the CDR3 reads TGTGCCAGCAGCTTAGACAGCTCCTACGAGCAGTACTTC.

V gene TRBV28 combines with J gene TRBJ1-5, with D tentatively TRBD1 (5 bases). The V and J ends lost 2 bases and 11 bases respectively, with 7 bases between them. The CDR3 extends over 11 amino acids. In germline, CDR1 is MDHEN, CDR2 SYDVKM. CDR3 bases: TGTGCCAGCAGTTTAGGGGGGTCCCAGCATTTT. This sequence encodes CASSLGGSQHF. Full variable domain (remainder filled in from reference TRBV28 and TRBJ1-5): DVKVTQSSRYLVKRTGEKVFLECVQDMDHENMFWYRQDPGLGLRLIYFSYDVKMKEKGDIPEGYSVSREKKERFSLILESASTNQTSMYLCASSLGGSQHFGDGTRLSIL.

CDR3 residues: CASSLDLETQYF. Here the CDR3 DNA reads TGCGCCAGCAGCTTGGACTTGGAGACCCAGTACTTC. The gene calls are TRBV5-1 and TRBJ2-5; D ambiguous. Trimming pared 0 bases from V and 5 bases from J, leaving 5 bases between. There are 12 residues in the CDR3. Per germline, CDR1 SGHRS and CDR2 YFSETQ.

This chain uses TRBV6-6 with TRBJ2-1; D gene ambiguous. This CDR3 region has 12 residues. V lost 0 bases and J 9 bases, leaving 6 bases between the germline ends. Germline loops: CDR1 MNHNY, CDR2 SVGAGI (reference sequence). The CDR3 sequence is CASSYSNAEQFF. CDR3 DNA sequence: TGTGCCAGCAGTTACTCGAATGCTGAGCAGTTCTTC.

This chain links TRBV30 with TRBJ2-4; D possibly corresponds to TRBD1 (7 bases). CDR1 and CDR2 from the germline V gene are GTSNPN and SVGIG (reference sequence). This CDR3 comprises 14 residues. V was trimmed by 3 bases and J by 8 bases, leaving 17 bases between them. CDR3 loop: CAWRGAGGRDIQYF. CDR3 DNA: TGTGCCTGGAGGGGGGCAGGGGGGCGCGACATTCAGTACTTC.

The rearrangement uses TRBV5-4 and TRBJ2-3; D is perhaps TRBD1 or TRBD2 (5 bases each). Germline loops: CDR1 SGHNT, CDR2 YYREEE (reference sequence). Between the trimmed V and J ends, which lost 7 bases and 7 bases, there was a span of 22 bases. The CDR3 sequence is 15 residues long. In DNA form, the CDR3 reads TGTGCCAGCGCCGGACGGGGAGCCTCGGACAATACGCAGTATTTT. Amino acid sequence: CASAGRGASDNTQYF.

This chain joins TRBV7-3 and TRBJ2-7, with TRBD2 as a possible D gene (6 bases). Germline V gene data show CDR1 as SGHTA and CDR2 as FQGTGA. CDR3 length: 13 amino acids. V lost 1 base and J 2 bases, leaving 6 bases between the germline ends. The CDR3: CASSLSGTYEQYF. For the CDR3, the DNA is TGTGCCAGCAGCTTAAGCGGGACCTACGAGCAGTACTTC.

The chain uses TRBV30 and TRBJ2-7; TRBD2 aligns across 11 bases. Trimming cost V 4 bases and J 3 bases; bases outside gene matches: 2. Germline V gives CDR1 GTSNPN, CDR2 SVGIG (reference sequence). The CDR3 is 13 amino acids. As DNA, the CDR3 is TGTGCCTGGACCGGGACTAGCGGCTACGAGCAGTACTTC. This encodes CAWTGTSGYEQYF.

CDR3 sequence: CASSIRRRDTQYF. As DNA, the CDR3 is TGTGCCAGCAGTATCCGCCGCCGGGATACGCAGTATTTT. The chain is built from TRBV27 and TRBJ2-3; D not certain. Germline V gives CDR1 MNHEY, CDR2 SMNVEV (reference sequence). The CDR3 totals 13 residues. V gave up 5 bases and J gave up 6 bases, with 12 bases separating them.

The chain uses TRBV7-9 and TRBJ2-7; no firm D call. The ends were cut back, 6 bases at V and 4 bases at J, with 13 bases in the middle. The V gene's germline CDR1 is SEHNR and CDR2 FQNEAQ (reference sequence). The CDR3 has 13 residues. CDR3 in amino acids: CASSQSVVYEQYF. CDR3 DNA: TGTGCCAGCAGTCAATCCGTCGTATACGAGCAGTACTTC.

The chain carries TRBV27 and TRBJ2-1; 9 bases agree with TRBD2. Trimming took 8 bases from V and 7 from J; bases not matched to a gene: 18. The length of the CDR3 is 17 residues. Germline V gene lookup returns CDR1 MNHEY and CDR2 SMNVEV (reference sequence). The CDR3 reads CASAPRASGNSGNEQFF. CDR3 bases: TGTGCCAGCGCCCCTCGGGCTAGCGGGAACTCCGGGAATGAGCAGTTCTTC.

The chain links TRBV29-1 to TRBJ2-2; TRBD1 aligns across 9 bases. V lost 2 bases and J lost 0; bases outside the gene matches: 4. Germline CDR1 SQVTM, CDR2 ANQGSEA. This CDR3 spans 16 amino acids. The chain's CDR3 is CSVESGQGANTGELFF. CDR3 in DNA: TGCAGCGTTGAATCGGGACAGGGAGCGAACACCGGGGAGCTGTTTTTT.

The V call is TRBV18, the J call TRBJ1-1, with 10 bases matching TRBD1. The CDR3 sequence is 18 residues long. The junction had 11 bases not matched to a gene; V was cut back by 3 bases and J by 1 base. In germline, CDR1 is KGHSH, CDR2 LQKENI. In DNA, the CDR3 is TGTGCCAGCTCACCTTTTAGTCGGGACAGGGGCCCGAACACTGAAGCTTTCTTT. Its translation: CASSPFSRDRGPNTEAFF.

The sample holds one count of this clone. This rearrangement joins TRBV30 to TRBJ2-3; TRBD2 aligns across 10 bases. This CDR3 contains 15 residues. The germline CDR1 and CDR2 sequences are GTSNPN and SVGIG (reference sequence). The V and J ends lost 1 base and 1 base, in that order; junction bases with no gene match: 2. This CDR3 is CAWSASGGGTDTQYF. The DNA of the CDR3 is TGTGCCTGGAGTGCTAGCGGGGGAGGCACAGATACGCAGTATTTT.